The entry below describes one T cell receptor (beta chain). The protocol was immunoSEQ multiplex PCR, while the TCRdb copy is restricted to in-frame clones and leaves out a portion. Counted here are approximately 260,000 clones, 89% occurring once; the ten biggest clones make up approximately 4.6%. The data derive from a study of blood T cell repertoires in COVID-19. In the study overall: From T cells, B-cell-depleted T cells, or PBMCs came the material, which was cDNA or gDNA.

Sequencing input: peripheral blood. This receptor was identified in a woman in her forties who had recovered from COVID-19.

This chain's CDR3 is CASSPHGTGNNYGYTF. In nucleotides, the CDR3 is TGTGCCAGCAGTCCACATGGGACAGGCAATAACTATGGCTACACCTTC. The chain is built from TRBV7-2 and TRBJ1-2; 8 positions match TRBD1. CDR1 and CDR2 (germline): SGHTA, FQGNSA. Losses at the gene ends were 6 bases for V and 1 base for J; bases not matched to a gene: 10. CDR3 length: 16 amino acids.